Presented here are 10 T cell receptor beta chains from one specimen sequenced in a study of graft-versus-host responses after intestinal transplantation. Measured with immunoSEQ multiplex PCR; TCRdb has only the in-frame clones, and not every one. This sample has more than 95,000 clones, with about nine tenths found just once. For these receptors, no antigen is known. The source material was unstimulated CD4+ T cells sorted from spleen or lymph node cells, sampled before intestinal transplant. The receptors derive from a human donor who received an intestinal transplant.

This clone was seen once. The CDR3 sequence: CASSPLGQDNEQFF. CDR3 DNA: TGTGCCAGCAGTCCCTTGGGACAGGACAATGAGCAGTTCTTC. V gene TRBV28 combines with J gene TRBJ2-1, with 8 bases aligning to TRBD1. The J segment lost 5 bases and the V segment lost 5 bases, leaving 5 bases of the junction unmatched. Germline V gives CDR1 MDHEN, CDR2 SYDVKM. The CDR3 loop spans 14 amino acids.

V usage is TRBV4-2 and J usage is TRBJ2-1; 7 bases match TRBD2. From germline, CDR1 is LGHNA and CDR2 YNFKEQ. The CDR3 consists of 16 residues. Unmatched junction bases numbered 11, after V lost 1 base and J lost 8 bases. The CDR3 loop reads CASSQGLADPSDEQFF. For the CDR3, the DNA is TGTGCCAGCAGCCAAGGTCTAGCGGACCCGAGCGATGAGCAGTTCTTC.

A few counts support this clone. V gene TRBV6-5 combines with J gene TRBJ2-7; TRBD2 matches at 10 bases. Germline V CDR1 and CDR2: MNHEY, SVGAGI. This CDR3 region has 16 residues. The V and J ends lost 0 bases and 6 bases, in that order; junction bases with no gene match: 8. The CDR3 loop reads CASSYSVLAGAGEQYF. As DNA, the CDR3 is TGTGCCAGCAGTTACTCGGTGCTAGCGGGAGCAGGCGAGCAGTACTTC.

J is TRBJ2-2 and V is TRBV5-1; weak D call: TRBD2 (5 bases). Between the trimmed V and J ends, which lost 0 bases and 5 bases, there was a span of 14 bases. Germline CDR1 SGHRS, CDR2 YFSETQ. This CDR3 is built from 16 residues. CDR3 bases: TGCGCCAGCAGCTTGGCTAGCCGGAGCCATACCGGGGAGCTGTTTTTT. Protein product: CASSLASRSHTGELFF.

The chain is built from TRBV4-1 and TRBJ2-3, with D possibly being TRBD2 (7 bases). The CDR3 runs to 17 residues. Per the germline V gene, CDR1 is MGHRA and CDR2 is YSYEKL. Trimming took 3 bases from V and 2 from J, leaving 18 bases between them. CDR3 sequence reads: CASSHVGGTPVTDTQYF. The CDR3 DNA follows: TGCGCCAGCAGCCATGTGGGGGGGACACCTGTCACAGATACGCAGTATTTT.

This clone was recorded a few times. The V call is TRBV30, the J call TRBJ2-7, with 15 bases lining up with TRBD2. V trimming: 5 bases; J trimming: 3 bases; junction bases outside the gene matches: 14. The CDR3 spans 18 residues. In germline, CDR1 is GTSNPN, CDR2 SVGIG (reference sequence). The CDR3: CAWDPGLAGGPRYYEQYF. The CDR3 nucleotides read TGTGCCTGGGACCCTGGACTAGCGGGAGGGCCCCGGTACTACGAGCAGTACTTC. Complete variable domain (other parts from reference TRBV30 and TRBJ2-7): SQTIHQWPATLVQPVGSPLSLECTVEGTSNPNLYWYRQAAGRGLQLLFYSVGIGQISSEVPQNLSASRPQDRQFILSSKKLLLSDSGFYLCAWDPGLAGGPRYYEQYFGPGTRLTVT.

With respect to this clone: The same CDR3 also results from other DNA sequences found in this sample. The genes are TRBV7-2 and TRBJ2-5, with 14 bases that match TRBD2. With 1 base clipped from V and 4 bases from J, the junction kept 2 bases outside the gene matches. Germline lookup yields CDR1 SGHTA and CDR2 FQGNSA. CDR3 length: 16 residues. CDR3: CASSLGGLAGGETQYF. The DNA for the CDR3 is TGTGCCAGCAGCTTAGGCGGACTAGCGGGGGGAGAGACCCAGTACTTC.

The DNA of the CDR3 is TGTGCCAGCTCGGACAGTCTTCAATCCTACGAGCAGTACTTC. Translated: CASSDSLQSYEQYF. The V gene is TRBV10-3, the J gene TRBJ2-7, with D perhaps matching TRBD1 (6 bases). The V gene's germline CDR1 is ENHRY and CDR2 SYGVKD. V lost 10 bases and J 1 base, leaving 17 bases between the germline ends. This CDR3 is 14 amino acids long.

The chain couples TRBV2 to TRBJ1-6; weak D call: TRBD1 (6 bases). The CDR3 runs 14 residues. V lost 10 bases and J 5 bases, leaving 15 bases between the germline ends. Germline values: CDR1 SNHLY, CDR2 FYNNEI. The CDR3 is CATRGGYDNSPLHF. DNA of the CDR3: TGTGCCACCAGGGGAGGGTATGATAATTCACCCCTCCACTTT.

The chain links TRBV19 to TRBJ2-5, with a weak D call TRBD1 (5 bases). Judging by the DNA end, TRBJ2-7 fits better; the J call may be wrong. CDR1 is LNHDA and CDR2 is SQIVND in the germline V gene (reference sequence). The CDR3 has 14 residues. The CDR3 region is CASSIDRSSYEQYF. CDR3 coding DNA: TGTGCCAGTAGTATCGACAGAAGCTCCTACGAGCAGTACTTC.